The rows below give T cell receptor beta chains drawn from one sample of a study of blood T cell repertoires in COVID-19. Some clones are missing from TCRdb's copy, which holds only in-frame ones; the method was immunoSEQ multiplex PCR. This table holds just over 300,000 clones, about 90% found once. The sequenced sample consisted of peripheral blood. The receptors were gathered from a man in his late teens or twenties with active or convalescent COVID-19. Each CDR3 is given with its conserved first and last residue. D genes are given only for firm matches. The size of a clone is reported for some rows only, either as once, few or many, or as a class for expanded clones.

V	J	size	D	CDR3	DNA
TRBV7-9	TRBJ1-2	few	TRBD1	CASSAGTGGAVYGYTF	TGTGCCAGCAGCGCAGGGACAGGGGGCGCAGTCTATGGCTACACCTTC
TRBV6-1	TRBJ2-7	-	-	CASSEFGSASKSEQYF	TGTGCCAGCAGTGAATTCGGGTCAGCCTCTAAGTCCGAGCAGTACTTC
TRBV19	TRBJ1-5	-	TRBD1	CASKGQGNSNQPQHF	TGTGCCAGTAAGGGACAGGGCAATAGCAATCAGCCCCAGCATTTT
TRBV4-3	TRBJ2-1	once	-	CASSQDRGGAYNEQFF	TGCGCCAGCAGCCAAGATAGGGGGGGGGCCTACAATGAGCAGTTCTTC
TRBV25-1	TRBJ1-1	-	-	CASRGEGTEAFF	TGTGCCAGCAGGGGTGAGGGCACTGAAGCTTTCTTT
TRBV7-9	TRBJ2-2	-	TRBD1	CATAGRGQGGLQNTGELFF	TGTGCCACCGCCGGGAGGGGACAGGGGGGACTTCAAAACACCGGGGAGCTGTTTTTT
TRBV30	TRBJ1-5	-	TRBD1	CAWSVRQGGNQPQHF	TGTGCCTGGAGTGTCCGACAGGGTGGTAATCAGCCCCAGCATTTT
TRBV27	TRBJ1-2	-	TRBD1	CASSPTGGGDGYTF	TGTGCCAGCAGTCCTACAGGGGGAGGAGATGGCTACACCTTC
TRBV25-1	TRBJ2-5	-	-	CASSDFGSFEETQYF	TGTGCCAGCAGTGATTTCGGGAGCTTTGAAGAGACCCAGTACTTC
TRBV28	TRBJ1-6	once	-	CASTLRDSPLHF	TGTGCCAGCACCCTCAGGGATTCACCCCTCCACTTT
TRBV19	TRBJ1-1	-	-	CASSPWRGTGNTEAFF	TGTGCCAGTAGTCCCTGGAGGGGTACTGGGAACACTGAAGCTTTCTTT
TRBV6-4	TRBJ1-6	few	TRBD1	CASSDSTGGNSPLHF	TGTGCCAGCAGTGACTCGACAGGGGGTAATTCACCCCTCCACTTT
TRBV7-2	TRBJ1-3	-	-	CASSLAGGSGNTIYF	TGTGCCAGCAGCTTAGCGGGGGGTTCGGGAAACACCATATATTTT
TRBV7-2	TRBJ1-1	once	-	CANQDNTEAFF	TGTGCCAACCAGGATAACACTGAAGCTTTCTTT
TRBV7-2	TRBJ2-1	-	TRBD1	CASSHRTGLGEQFF	TGTGCCAGCAGCCACCGGACAGGGCTCGGTGAGCAGTTCTTC
TRBV5-4	TRBJ2-5	-	TRBD1	CASSSTGGIEETQYF	TGTGCCAGCAGCTCGACAGGGGGAATCGAAGAGACCCAGTACTTC
TRBV7-8	TRBJ1-2	-	-	CASSPRGGLRYGYTF	TGTGCCAGCAGCCCGAGGGGGGGGCTTCGCTATGGCTACACCTTC
TRBV13	TRBJ1-5	-	-	CASNLRRSNQPQHF	TGTGCCAGCAATTTACGCCGGAGCAATCAGCCCCAGCATTTT
TRBV3-1/TRBV3-2	TRBJ1-3	-	-	CASSQGRSSGNTIYF	TGTGCCAGCAGCCAAGGACGGTCTAGCGGAAACACCATATATTTT
TRBV5-1	TRBJ1-5	once	TRBD1	CASSLGDRGSHQPQHF	TGCGCCAGCAGTTTGGGGGACAGGGGGTCTCATCAGCCCCAGCATTTT
TRBV6-1	TRBJ1-4	-	-	CASSEEGGTGSEKLFF	TGTGCCAGCAGTGAAGAAGGTGGAACAGGGAGTGAAAAACTGTTTTTT
TRBV3-1/TRBV3-2	TRBJ2-7	-	-	CASSQDWGLPYEQYF	TGTGCCAGCAGCCAAGATTGGGGGCTCCCCTACGAGCAGTACTTC
TRBV29-1	TRBJ1-2	-	-	CSVVSRTNYGYTF	TGCAGCGTTGTTTCCAGGACTAACTATGGCTACACCTTC
TRBV7-3	TRBJ2-2	-	TRBD2	CASSLGSSGSRAAGELFF	TGTGCCAGCAGCTTGGGTTCTAGCGGGAGTAGGGCGGCCGGGGAGCTGTTTTTT
TRBV10-3	TRBJ1-5	-	TRBD1	CAISDQGGDQPQHF	TGTGCCATCAGTGATCAAGGGGGCGACCAGCCCCAGCATTTT
TRBV6-1	TRBJ2-7	-	-	CASGGDTVHEQYF	TGTGCCAGCGGGGGGGACACAGTCCACGAGCAGTACTTC
TRBV24-1	TRBJ1-5	-	TRBD1	CATSDTGTGNQPQHF	TGTGCCACCAGTGACACCGGGACAGGCAATCAGCCCCAGCATTTT
TRBV7-9	TRBJ2-2	-	-	CASSQGSGELFF	TGTGCCAGCAGCCAGGGGTCCGGGGAGCTGTTTTTT
TRBV5-6	TRBJ2-1	-	TRBD2	CASSLIGTSFIDEQFF	TGTGCCAGCAGCTTGATCGGGACTAGTTTCATCGATGAGCAGTTCTTC
TRBV4-2	TRBJ2-1	-	-	CASSPRSGPDLEYNEQFF	TGTGCCAGCAGCCCAAGATCCGGCCCGGATCTAGAATACAATGAGCAGTTCTTC
TRBV28	TRBJ2-1	-	TRBD2	CASSSPLGLAGAVEQFF	TGTGCCAGCAGTTCACCGCTGGGACTAGCGGGAGCGGTTGAGCAGTTCTTC
TRBV6-1	TRBJ1-5	-	-	CASSDSQPQHF	TGTGCCAGCAGTGATTCACAGCCCCAGCATTTT
TRBV4-1	TRBJ2-1	-	TRBD2	CASRQEGLADNEQFF	TGCGCCAGCAGACAAGAGGGACTAGCGGACAATGAGCAGTTCTTC
TRBV5-1	TRBJ1-2	-	TRBD1	CASSWGQGQGGYTF	TGCGCCAGCAGCTGGGGACAGGGACAAGGGGGCTACACCTTC
TRBV5-1	TRBJ1-3	-	-	CASSLLSLDVSGNTIYF	TGCGCCAGCAGCTTGTTATCCCTAGACGTCTCTGGAAACACCATATATTTT
TRBV2	TRBJ1-3	-	-	CASSAISGNTIYF	TGTGCCAGCAGTGCTATCTCTGGAAACACCATATATTTT
TRBV7-9	TRBJ2-7	-	-	CASSLVTARGEQYF	TGTGCCAGCAGCTTAGTCACGGCCCGAGGCGAGCAGTACTTC
TRBV27	TRBJ1-6	-	-	CASSLLSRGPFNSPLHF	TGTGCCAGCAGTTTATTATCGCGGGGGCCCTTTAATTCACCCCTCCACTTT
TRBV9	TRBJ1-4	-	-	CASSATAYGARNEKLFF	TGTGCCAGCAGCGCGACAGCTTACGGCGCGAGGAATGAAAAACTGTTTTTT
TRBV5-8	TRBJ2-1	-	TRBD2	CASSLTASGYNEQFF	TGTGCCAGCAGCTTGACGGCTAGCGGTTACAATGAGCAGTTCTTC
TRBV9	TRBJ2-7	-	-	CATDEQYF	TGTGCCACCGACGAGCAGTACTTC
TRBV24-1	TRBJ2-3	-	-	CATKGEISTDTQYF	TGTGCCACCAAGGGGGAGATCAGCACAGATACGCAGTATTTT
TRBV14	TRBJ2-1	-	TRBD2	CASSQATSGYNEQFF	TGTGCCAGCAGCCAAGCCACTAGCGGTTACAATGAGCAGTTCTTC
TRBV4-3	TRBJ1-1	-	TRBD1	CASSHRDRRNDEAFF	TGCGCCAGCAGCCATAGGGACAGACGAAATGATGAAGCTTTCTTT
TRBV5-5	TRBJ2-7	-	-	CASSLVGRGYEQYF	TGTGCCAGCAGCTTGGTGGGTCGGGGGTACGAGCAGTACTTC
TRBV9	TRBJ1-4	-	-	CASSVGDQAEKLFF	TGTGCCAGCAGCGTCGGGGATCAGGCTGAAAAACTGTTTTTT
TRBV27	TRBJ1-4	once	-	CASSFQGFNEKLFF	TGTGCCAGCAGTTTTCAGGGTTTTAATGAAAAACTGTTTTTT
TRBV13	TRBJ1-1	-	-	CASSPRRNTEAFF	TGTGCCAGCAGCCCTAGAAGGAACACTGAAGCTTTCTTT
TRBV2	TRBJ2-2	-	-	CASSDLSEDGELFF	TGTGCCAGCAGTGATTTATCGGAGGACGGGGAGCTGTTTTTT
TRBV7-9	TRBJ1-3	-	-	CASSPPRDKSSGNTIYF	TGTGCCAGCAGCCCCCCGAGGGACAAGAGCTCTGGAAACACCATATATTTT
TRBV19	TRBJ2-2	-	-	CASSIWDTNTGELFF	TGTGCCAGTAGTATATGGGACACGAACACCGGGGAGCTGTTTTTT
TRBV4-2	TRBJ2-6	-	TRBD2	CASSQASGSENSGANVLTF	TGTGCCAGCAGCCAAGCTAGCGGGAGCGAAAACTCTGGGGCCAACGTCCTGACTTTC
TRBV9	TRBJ2-1	-	-	CASSRGYNEQFF	TGTGCCAGCAGTAGAGGGTACAATGAGCAGTTCTTC
TRBV2	TRBJ1-2	-	-	CASQPETAYGYTF	TGTGCCAGCCAGCCCGAGACAGCCTATGGCTACACCTTC
TRBV4-1	TRBJ2-7	-	TRBD1	CASSQDRGNSYEQYF	TGCGCCAGCAGCCAAGACAGGGGGAACTCCTACGAGCAGTACTTC